Listed below are T cell receptor beta chains from one sample, sequenced in a study of beta chain features in type 1 diabetes. Clones were read by immunoSEQ multiplex PCR, and TCRdb kept only the in-frame ones, dropping some. This sample has about 620,000 clones, with roughly 15% found just once. The sequencing sample was made of naive CD4+ T cells from blood. The receptor set was obtained from a young man in good health. The CDR3 runs from the conserved cysteine through the conserved F or W. A D gene is named only where the DNA matches it firmly. Some rows have no size entry. The others give once, few or many, or a class for an expanded clone.

d_call: NA; clone_size: NA; cdr3_length: 16; v_call: TRBV4-2; j_call: TRBJ1-6; cdr3_nt: TGTGCCAGCAGCCCCTCCGGGGCAGAGTATAATTCACCCCTCCACTTT; cdr3_aa: CASSPSGAEYNSPLHF
d_call: NA; clone_size: NA; cdr3_length: 15; v_call: TRBV7-9; j_call: TRBJ2-7; cdr3_nt: TGTGCCAGCAGCTTAGTTAGACCATCTGGAGGCGAGCAGTACTTC; cdr3_aa: CASSLVRPSGGEQYF
d_call: TRBD1; clone_size: NA; cdr3_length: 16; v_call: TRBV4-2; j_call: TRBJ1-5; cdr3_nt: TGTGCCAGCAGCCAAGATGAGGGACAGGGGCATCAGCCCCAGCATTTT; cdr3_aa: CASSQDEGQGHQPQHF
d_call: NA; clone_size: NA; cdr3_length: 17; v_call: TRBV27; j_call: TRBJ2-5; cdr3_nt: TGTGCCAGCAGTTCACATCCTTTGAGGGGCAAGGAAAAGACCCAGTACTTC; cdr3_aa: CASSSHPLRGKEKTQYF
d_call: NA; clone_size: NA; cdr3_length: 14; v_call: TRBV5-1; j_call: TRBJ2-5; cdr3_nt: TGCGCCAGCAGCCGGGACGGCCTCCAAGAGACCCAGTACTTC; cdr3_aa: CASSRDGLQETQYF
d_call: NA; clone_size: NA; cdr3_length: 13; v_call: TRBV12-5; j_call: TRBJ1-2; cdr3_nt: TGTGCTACAGGGCTGGGTACTAACTATGGCTACACCTTC; cdr3_aa: CATGLGTNYGYTF
d_call: TRBD1; clone_size: NA; cdr3_length: 15; v_call: TRBV28; j_call: TRBJ2-1; cdr3_nt: TGTGCCAGCACCTTTTGGGGGACAGGGAAAAATGAGCAGTTCTTC; cdr3_aa: CASTFWGTGKNEQFF
d_call: TRBD1; clone_size: NA; cdr3_length: 15; v_call: TRBV6-5; j_call: TRBJ2-2; cdr3_nt: TGTGCCAGGAGAAGAGGACAGGGGGCGACCGGGGAGCTGTTTTTT; cdr3_aa: CARRRGQGATGELFF
d_call: TRBD2; clone_size: few; cdr3_length: 16; v_call: TRBV7-2; j_call: TRBJ2-5; cdr3_nt: TGTGCCAGCAGCGCGGGACTAGCGGGGGGGCTGGAGACCCAGTACTTC; cdr3_aa: CASSAGLAGGLETQYF
d_call: NA; clone_size: many; cdr3_length: 13; v_call: TRBV10-3; j_call: TRBJ1-1; cdr3_nt: TGTGCCATCAGTGACAGCCTGAACACTGAAGCTTTCTTT; cdr3_aa: CAISDSLNTEAFF
d_call: TRBD2; clone_size: NA; cdr3_length: 17; v_call: TRBV7-3; j_call: TRBJ2-3; cdr3_nt: TGTGCCAGCAGCTTAAGGGCCTCCAGCGGGGGAACAGATACGCAGTATTTT; cdr3_aa: CASSLRASSGGTDTQYF
d_call: NA; clone_size: NA; cdr3_length: 15; v_call: TRBV9; j_call: TRBJ2-3; cdr3_nt: TGTGCCAGCAGCGTAGGGTGGCGGGTTTCAGATACGCAGTATTTT; cdr3_aa: CASSVGWRVSDTQYF
d_call: NA; clone_size: NA; cdr3_length: 9; v_call: TRBV29-1; j_call: TRBJ2-7; cdr3_nt: TGCAGCCCCGGGTGGGAGCAGTACTTC; cdr3_aa: CSPGWEQYF
d_call: TRBD1; clone_size: NA; cdr3_length: 14; v_call: TRBV5-1; j_call: TRBJ2-2; cdr3_nt: TGCGCCAGCGGGACAGGGCTATCGGCCGGGGAGCTGTTTTTT; cdr3_aa: CASGTGLSAGELFF
d_call: NA; clone_size: NA; cdr3_length: 11; v_call: TRBV30; j_call: TRBJ2-5; cdr3_nt: TGTGCCTGGAGTGCTGGTGAGACCCAGTACTTC; cdr3_aa: CAWSAGETQYF
d_call: TRBD1; clone_size: NA; cdr3_length: 15; v_call: TRBV15; j_call: TRBJ1-1; cdr3_nt: TGTGCCACCAGCAGAGGTGGACAGGGGCACACTGAAGCTTTCTTT; cdr3_aa: CATSRGGQGHTEAFF
d_call: NA; clone_size: NA; cdr3_length: 13; v_call: TRBV7-9; j_call: TRBJ2-1; cdr3_nt: TGTGCCAGCAGCTCGGGCCACAGTCCGTTACAGTTCTTC; cdr3_aa: CASSSGHSPLQFF
d_call: NA; clone_size: NA; cdr3_length: 11; v_call: TRBV9; j_call: TRBJ2-1; cdr3_nt: TGTGCCAGCAGCGTGACAGAAGAGCAGTTCTTC; cdr3_aa: CASSVTEEQFF
d_call: NA; clone_size: NA; cdr3_length: 13; v_call: TRBV7-2; j_call: TRBJ2-1; cdr3_nt: TGTGCCAGCGGGCTAGTCTCTTACAATGAGCAGTTCTTC; cdr3_aa: CASGLVSYNEQFF
d_call: NA; clone_size: NA; cdr3_length: 10; v_call: TRBV20-1; j_call: TRBJ1-1; cdr3_nt: TGCAGTGCTCTGAGAGGAGGAGCTTTCTTT; cdr3_aa: CSALRGGAFF
d_call: NA; clone_size: NA; cdr3_length: 13; v_call: TRBV30; j_call: TRBJ2-2; cdr3_nt: TGTGCCTGGAGTAGGGGTAACACCGGGGAGCTGTTTTTT; cdr3_aa: CAWSRGNTGELFF
d_call: NA; clone_size: NA; cdr3_length: 12; v_call: TRBV6-6; j_call: TRBJ2-7; cdr3_nt: TGTGCCAGCAGCCTACAGGGATACGAGCAGTACTTC; cdr3_aa: CASSLQGYEQYF
d_call: NA; clone_size: few; cdr3_length: 18; v_call: TRBV9; j_call: TRBJ2-6; cdr3_nt: TGTGCCAGCAGCACCCCGTTTAAAGGACACTCTGGGGCCAACGTCCTGACTTTC; cdr3_aa: CASSTPFKGHSGANVLTF
d_call: NA; clone_size: few; cdr3_length: 14; v_call: TRBV7-7; j_call: TRBJ2-7; cdr3_nt: TGTGCTAGCAGGAGGGCAGGAAGCTCCTACGAGCAGTACTTC; cdr3_aa: CASRRAGSSYEQYF
d_call: NA; clone_size: NA; cdr3_length: 14; v_call: TRBV18; j_call: TRBJ1-5; cdr3_nt: TGTGCCAGCTCACCCAGGGAGAGCAATCAGCCCCAGCATTTT; cdr3_aa: CASSPRESNQPQHF
d_call: NA; clone_size: few; cdr3_length: 13; v_call: TRBV29-1; j_call: TRBJ2-7; cdr3_nt: TGCAGCGTTGGATCCCGGCTCTCCTACGAGCAGTACTTC; cdr3_aa: CSVGSRLSYEQYF
d_call: NA; clone_size: NA; cdr3_length: 14; v_call: TRBV29-1; j_call: TRBJ1-1; cdr3_nt: TGCAGCGTTGACGGCAGACTAATGAACACTGAAGCTTTCTTT; cdr3_aa: CSVDGRLMNTEAFF
d_call: TRBD1; clone_size: few; cdr3_length: 16; v_call: TRBV7-2; j_call: TRBJ1-2; cdr3_nt: TGTGCCAGCAGCCTTAGACGGACAGGGGGGAACTATGGCTACACCTTC; cdr3_aa: CASSLRRTGGNYGYTF
d_call: TRBD2; clone_size: NA; cdr3_length: 14; v_call: TRBV5-1; j_call: TRBJ2-2; cdr3_nt: TGCGCCAGCAGCATAGCGGGAATCTCCGGGGAGCTGTTTTTT; cdr3_aa: CASSIAGISGELFF
d_call: NA; clone_size: NA; cdr3_length: 11; v_call: TRBV6-5; j_call: TRBJ2-6; cdr3_nt: TGTGCCAGTAGGGGGGCCAACGTCCTGACTTTC; cdr3_aa: CASRGANVLTF
d_call: NA; clone_size: few; cdr3_length: 13; v_call: TRBV18; j_call: TRBJ1-1; cdr3_nt: TGTGCCAGCTCACCGGTCCTGAACACTGAAGCTTTCTTT; cdr3_aa: CASSPVLNTEAFF
d_call: TRBD1; clone_size: few; cdr3_length: 14; v_call: TRBV6-5; j_call: TRBJ2-7; cdr3_nt: TGTGCCAGCAGTCAGGGGGCTCGGAAGGACGAGCAGTACTTC; cdr3_aa: CASSQGARKDEQYF
d_call: NA; clone_size: NA; cdr3_length: 16; v_call: TRBV7-6; j_call: TRBJ1-1; cdr3_nt: TGTGCCAGCAGCTTAGCGGGCCTTGCGGGTGGCACTGAAGCTTTCTTT; cdr3_aa: CASSLAGLAGGTEAFF
d_call: TRBD1; clone_size: few; cdr3_length: 13; v_call: TRBV5-8; j_call: TRBJ1-5; cdr3_nt: TGTGCCAGCAGCGTGGGACAGGTCTGGTCCCAGCATTTT; cdr3_aa: CASSVGQVWSQHF
d_call: TRBD1; clone_size: NA; cdr3_length: 16; v_call: TRBV27; j_call: TRBJ1-2; cdr3_nt: TGTGCCAGCAGACCTTTAACAGGGGGTCATGACTATGGCTACACCTTC; cdr3_aa: CASRPLTGGHDYGYTF
d_call: NA; clone_size: few; cdr3_length: 15; v_call: TRBV15; j_call: TRBJ2-1; cdr3_nt: TGTGCCACCAGCAGAGATCCGACTACCTACAATGAGCAGTTCTTC; cdr3_aa: CATSRDPTTYNEQFF
d_call: NA; clone_size: NA; cdr3_length: 15; v_call: TRBV7-3; j_call: TRBJ2-2; cdr3_nt: TGTGCCAGCAGCTTACAGGGAACGAACACCGGGGAGCTGTTTTTT; cdr3_aa: CASSLQGTNTGELFF
d_call: TRBD2; clone_size: NA; cdr3_length: 14; v_call: TRBV5-4; j_call: TRBJ2-1; cdr3_nt: TGTGCCAGCAGCTGGGGCGGGAGACACAATGAGCAGTTCTTC; cdr3_aa: CASSWGGRHNEQFF
d_call: TRBD2; clone_size: few; cdr3_length: 16; v_call: TRBV9; j_call: TRBJ2-3; cdr3_nt: TGTGCCAGCAGCGAGCCAAGAGCGGGGCTCACAGATACGCAGTATTTT; cdr3_aa: CASSEPRAGLTDTQYF
d_call: NA; clone_size: NA; cdr3_length: 18; v_call: TRBV9; j_call: TRBJ2-1; cdr3_nt: TGTGCCAGCAGCCCCCGCCCCAACGGGCTGGGCTCCTACAATGAGCAGTTCTTC; cdr3_aa: CASSPRPNGLGSYNEQFF
d_call: NA; clone_size: NA; cdr3_length: 13; v_call: TRBV2; j_call: TRBJ2-1; cdr3_nt: TGTGCCAGCAGTGTATCCCCAAGCAATGAGCAGTTCTTC; cdr3_aa: CASSVSPSNEQFF
d_call: TRBD2; clone_size: NA; cdr3_length: 14; v_call: TRBV2; j_call: TRBJ2-7; cdr3_nt: TGTGCCAGCAGTGGGGAGGCTAGCGGTCCCGAGCAGTACTTC; cdr3_aa: CASSGEASGPEQYF
d_call: NA; clone_size: NA; cdr3_length: 15; v_call: TRBV5-4; j_call: TRBJ1-6; cdr3_nt: TGTGCCAGCAGCTTGGACAGGGTAATAAGCTCACCCCTCCACTTT; cdr3_aa: CASSLDRVISSPLHF
d_call: NA; clone_size: few; cdr3_length: 14; v_call: TRBV7-9; j_call: TRBJ1-1; cdr3_nt: TGTGCCAGCAGCCAAAAGGCTACAAACACTGAAGCTTTCTTT; cdr3_aa: CASSQKATNTEAFF
d_call: TRBD2; clone_size: few; cdr3_length: 16; v_call: TRBV7-2; j_call: TRBJ2-7; cdr3_nt: TGTGCCAGCAGCTTAGTATTAAGCGGGGGGGCCTACGAGCAGTACTTC; cdr3_aa: CASSLVLSGGAYEQYF
d_call: NA; clone_size: NA; cdr3_length: 15; v_call: TRBV5-4; j_call: TRBJ2-1; cdr3_nt: TGCGCCAGCAGCCAAGATCTGTTGGGCCACAATGAGCAGTTCTTC; cdr3_aa: CASSQDLLGHNEQFF
d_call: NA; clone_size: few; cdr3_length: 14; v_call: TRBV25-1; j_call: TRBJ2-1; cdr3_nt: TGTGCCAGCAGTGACAGGCCCTGGGGGAATGAGCAGTTCTTC; cdr3_aa: CASSDRPWGNEQFF
d_call: NA; clone_size: few; cdr3_length: 14; v_call: TRBV18; j_call: TRBJ1-5; cdr3_nt: TGTGCCAGCTCACCGGTGAGCAGCAATCAGCCCCAGCATTTT; cdr3_aa: CASSPVSSNQPQHF
d_call: TRBD1; clone_size: NA; cdr3_length: 15; v_call: TRBV11-3; j_call: TRBJ2-5; cdr3_nt: TGTGCCAGCAGCAAGGGACAGGGGAATCAAGAGACCCAGTACTTC; cdr3_aa: CASSKGQGNQETQYF
d_call: NA; clone_size: NA; cdr3_length: 13; v_call: TRBV9; j_call: TRBJ2-7; cdr3_nt: TGTGCCAGCAGCGTAGCTCCGGGTACCGAGCAGTACTTC; cdr3_aa: CASSVAPGTEQYF
d_call: NA; clone_size: few; cdr3_length: 15; v_call: TRBV7-9; j_call: TRBJ2-1; cdr3_nt: TGTGCCAGCAGGGTTAGCACGTTCGACTACAATGAGCAGTTCTTC; cdr3_aa: CASRVSTFDYNEQFF
d_call: NA; clone_size: NA; cdr3_length: 15; v_call: TRBV30; j_call: TRBJ1-1; cdr3_nt: TGTGCCTGGAGTTCCCCCAATGGGAAGAACACTGAAGCTTTCTTT; cdr3_aa: CAWSSPNGKNTEAFF
d_call: TRBD1; clone_size: NA; cdr3_length: 16; v_call: TRBV7-9; j_call: TRBJ2-3; cdr3_nt: TGTGCCAGCAGCAGAAACAGGGGGAGAGGCGCAGATACGCAGTATTTT; cdr3_aa: CASSRNRGRGADTQYF
d_call: NA; clone_size: few; cdr3_length: 13; v_call: TRBV9; j_call: TRBJ2-4; cdr3_nt: TGTGCCAGCAGCGATTGGGCCGGACAGTATCAGTACTTC; cdr3_aa: CASSDWAGQYQYF
d_call: NA; clone_size: NA; cdr3_length: 15; v_call: TRBV10-3; j_call: TRBJ2-1; cdr3_nt: TGTGCCAGCAGTTTTAGGGAGGAATCCTACAATGAGCAGTTCTTC; cdr3_aa: CASSFREESYNEQFF